A single T cell receptor beta chain is shown here with its context. Its specificity is unknown. The germline V gene encodes CDR1 LGHNT and CDR2 FRNRAP. This CDR3 comprises 15 residues. V gave up 0 bases and J gave up 3 bases; unmatched junction bases: 4. This sample was taken from a study of vaccination and CD4 T cells after COVID-19. Whole-study context: Blood was drawn a median roughly 79 days post second dose, range 14 to 241. Whole-study results and caveats: It was found that, in convalescent patients, 304 of 307 vaccine-specific clones were spike mono-reactive. Median numbers of SARS-CoV-2-reactive clonotypes increased from approximately 21 to 38 (not a significant change).

Stated treatment: roughly 11-day PBMC culture with coronavirus spike peptide pools or control peptides (ViraFEST assay). The Oncomine TCR Beta short-read assay sequenced DNA from cultured CD4+ T cells. TCRdb re-called the PCR reads through MiXCR, storing one row per CDR3 protein. The data show some 15,000 distinct CDR3 sequences, around 53% seen once. The rearrangement links TRBV12-5 to TRBJ1-2, with 7 bases identical to TRBD1. Specimen: CD4+ T cells from blood, cultured in vitro. The sequence was collected from a human donor who had recovered from COVID-19. The CDR3 nucleotides are TGTGCTAGTGGTTTGGTACTGGACAGGTACTATGGCTACACCTTC. Amino acids: CASGLVLDRYYGYTF.